This TCR beta chain was sequenced during a study of control samples from healthy donors and cancer patients. The germline V gene encodes CDR1 GTSNPN and CDR2 SVGIG (reference sequence). CDR3 size: 13 residues. Trimming took off 4 bases at V and 8 bases at J, with 14 bases between the two ends. Some clones are missing from TCRdb's copy, which holds only in-frame ones; the method was immunoSEQ multiplex PCR. The data hold some 65,000 clones, with around four fifths observed a single time. Sequencing was performed on PBMCs. This sequence was found in a woman aged 50 to 60 with lung cancer. The chain links TRBV30 to TRBJ1-4; tentative D call: TRBD1 (5 bases). CDR3 nucleotides: TGTGCCTGGACACCAGGGTTTGGAGAAAAACTGTTTTTT. The encoded protein is CAWTPGFGEKLFF.